These 6 T cell receptor beta chains originate from one sample sequenced in a study of T cell changes during pregnancy in multiple sclerosis. TCRdb's table, derived via immunoSEQ multiplex PCR, lists solely in-frame clones and lacks some. The repertoire consists of under 90,000 clones, with 92% occurring once and the leading ten covering 1.3% to 1.5%. The source was peripheral blood, collected in the second trimester of pregnancy. Receptors were obtained from a female donor in good health, enrolled as a control in a pregnancy study.

The rearrangement joins TRBV19 to TRBJ1-5, with D possibly TRBD1 on 5 matching bases. The CDR3 extends over 14 amino acids. Trimming removed 6 bases from V and 1 base from J, with 10 bases in between. Germline V gene sequence: CDR1 LNHDA, CDR2 SQIVND (reference sequence). The CDR3 sequence is CASRTTESNQPQHF. The CDR3 bases are TGTGCCAGTAGAACGACAGAGAGCAATCAGCCCCAGCATTTT.

DNA of the CDR3: TGTGCCAGCAGCTCCAGACTAGCGGGGACATGGGACACCGGGGAGCTGTTTTTT. It encodes CASSSRLAGTWDTGELFF. V is TRBV9 and J is TRBJ2-2; 11 bases are shared with TRBD2. There are 18 residues in the CDR3. From germline, CDR1 is SGDLS and CDR2 YYNGEE. Trimming cost V 4 bases and J 3 bases; bases outside gene matches: 11.

This chain connects TRBV28 to TRBJ2-1; D is unclear. The germline V gene has CDR1 MDHEN and CDR2 SYDVKM. Trimming took off 3 bases at V and 2 bases at J, with 5 bases between the two ends. The CDR3 length is 13 residues. CDR3 nucleotide sequence: TGTGCCAGCAGTTTCTCCGCCTACAATGAGCAGTTCTTC. Translated, it gives CASSFSAYNEQFF.

The chain combines TRBV6-5 with TRBJ1-1; 8 positions agree with TRBD1. Trimming at V came to 5 bases and at J to 9 bases, leaving 11 bases not matched to a gene. Germline values: CDR1 MNHEY, CDR2 SVGAGI. The CDR3 sequence is 14 residues long. The CDR3 region has the DNA TGTGCCAGCAGTCCTCCCAGGGACAGGCAAAAAGCTTTCTTT. Amino acid sequence: CASSPPRDRQKAFF.

The chain combines TRBV29-1 with TRBJ1-2; D is unclear. The CDR3 runs to 12 residues. Germline values: CDR1 SQVTM, CDR2 ANQGSEA. V lost 3 bases and J lost 8, with 13 bases in between. CDR3 sequence reads: CSVDPETGGYTF. The CDR3 nucleotides are TGCAGCGTTGATCCGGAGACGGGAGGCTACACCTTC.

This chain joins TRBV6-1 and TRBJ2-7; D is perhaps TRBD1 (6 bases). The ends were cut back, 4 bases at V and 3 bases at J, with 13 bases in the middle. This CDR3 comprises 14 residues. Looked up from germline, CDR1 is MNHNS and CDR2 is SASEGT. CDR3 loop: CASSGGTWVYEQYF. DNA for the CDR3: TGTGCCAGCAGTGGAGGGACATGGGTCTACGAGCAGTACTTC.